This TCR beta chain was captured by sequencing in a study of T cell repertoires in cytomegalovirus infection. Findings and limits, study-wide: In two of eight donors, the top clonotype was HLA-C-restricted CMV-specific.

Germline V gives CDR1 SGHTA, CDR2 FQGNSA. CDR3 length: 15 amino acids. V was shortened by 5 bases and J by 10 bases, with 18 bases between the two germline ends. This clonotype was detected a few times. What it binds is not known. TCRdb fed the reads into MiXCR, producing one record per CDR3 protein. The sample lists 380,000 or so distinct CDR3 sequences; approximately 30% were seen once. V usage is TRBV7-2 and J usage is TRBJ1-6, with D uncertain. The source was cultured PBMCs, collected from culture after CMV antigen stimulation. The source of this sequence is a human donor in good health (CMV status not recorded). Some clones in this sample may be carry-over from other donors' samples. DNA for the CDR3: TGTGCCAGCAGCCCTCGGGCCGGGGATCGGTCACCCCTCCACTTT. As protein: CASSPRAGDRSPLHF.